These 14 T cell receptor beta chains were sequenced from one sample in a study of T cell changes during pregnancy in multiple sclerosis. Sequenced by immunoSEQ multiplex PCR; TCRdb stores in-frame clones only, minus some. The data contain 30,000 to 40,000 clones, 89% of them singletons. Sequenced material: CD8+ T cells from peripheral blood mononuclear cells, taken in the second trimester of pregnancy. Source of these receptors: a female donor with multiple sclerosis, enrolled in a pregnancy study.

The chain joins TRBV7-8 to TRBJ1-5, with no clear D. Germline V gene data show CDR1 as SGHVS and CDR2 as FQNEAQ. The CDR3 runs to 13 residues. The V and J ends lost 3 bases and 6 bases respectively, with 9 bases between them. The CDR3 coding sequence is TGTGCCAGCAGCTTTTCAAGGAGTCAGCCCCAGCATTTT. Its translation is CASSFSRSQPQHF.

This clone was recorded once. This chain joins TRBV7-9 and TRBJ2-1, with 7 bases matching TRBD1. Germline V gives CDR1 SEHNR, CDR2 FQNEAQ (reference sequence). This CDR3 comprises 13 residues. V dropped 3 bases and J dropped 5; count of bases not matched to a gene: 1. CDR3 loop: CASSFTGDNEQFF. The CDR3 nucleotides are TGTGCCAGCAGCTTTACAGGGGACAATGAGCAGTTCTTC.

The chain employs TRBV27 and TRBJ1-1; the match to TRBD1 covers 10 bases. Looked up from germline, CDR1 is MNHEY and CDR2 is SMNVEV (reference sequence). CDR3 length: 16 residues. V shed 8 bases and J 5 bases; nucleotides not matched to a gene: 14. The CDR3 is CASLRDRGLRGTEAFF. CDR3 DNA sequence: TGTGCCAGCCTTAGGGACAGGGGTCTCCGGGGGACTGAAGCTTTCTTT.

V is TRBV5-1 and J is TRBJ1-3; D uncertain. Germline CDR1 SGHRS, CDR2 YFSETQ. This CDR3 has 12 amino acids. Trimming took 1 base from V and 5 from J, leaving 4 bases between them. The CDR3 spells CASSLLRNTIYF. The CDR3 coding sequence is TGCGCCAGCAGCTTGCTACGAAACACCATATATTTT.

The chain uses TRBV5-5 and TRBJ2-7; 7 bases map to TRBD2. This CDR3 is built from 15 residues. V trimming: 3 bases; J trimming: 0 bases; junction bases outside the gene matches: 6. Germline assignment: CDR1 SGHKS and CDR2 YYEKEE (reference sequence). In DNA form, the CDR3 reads TGTGCCAGCAGCTGGGGACTATCGAGCTCCTACGAGCAGTACTTC. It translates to CASSWGLSSSYEQYF.

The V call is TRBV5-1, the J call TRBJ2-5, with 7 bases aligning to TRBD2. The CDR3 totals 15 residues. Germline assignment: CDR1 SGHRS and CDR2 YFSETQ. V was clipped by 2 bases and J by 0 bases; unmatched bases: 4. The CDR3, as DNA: TGCGCCAGCAGCTTTTCTAGCGGATACCAAGAGACCCAGTACTTC. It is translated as CASSFSSGYQETQYF. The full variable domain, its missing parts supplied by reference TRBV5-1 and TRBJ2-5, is KAGVTQTPRYLIKTRGQQVTLSCSPISGHRSVSWYQQTPGQGLQFLFEYFSETQRNKGNFPGRFSGRQFSNSRSEMNVSTLELGDSALYLCASSFSSGYQETQYFGPGTRLLVL.

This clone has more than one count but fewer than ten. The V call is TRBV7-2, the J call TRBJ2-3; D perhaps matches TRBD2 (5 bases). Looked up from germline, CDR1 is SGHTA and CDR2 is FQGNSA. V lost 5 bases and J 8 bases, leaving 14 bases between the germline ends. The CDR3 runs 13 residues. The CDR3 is CASSPPGLGTQYF. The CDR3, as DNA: TGTGCCAGCAGCCCCCCCGGACTCGGTACGCAGTATTTT.

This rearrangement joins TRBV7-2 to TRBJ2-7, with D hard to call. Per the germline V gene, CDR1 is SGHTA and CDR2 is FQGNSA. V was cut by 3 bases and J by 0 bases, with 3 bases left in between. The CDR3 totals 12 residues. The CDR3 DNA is TGTGCCAGCAGCTTCAGCTCCTACGAGCAGTACTTC. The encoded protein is CASSFSSYEQYF.

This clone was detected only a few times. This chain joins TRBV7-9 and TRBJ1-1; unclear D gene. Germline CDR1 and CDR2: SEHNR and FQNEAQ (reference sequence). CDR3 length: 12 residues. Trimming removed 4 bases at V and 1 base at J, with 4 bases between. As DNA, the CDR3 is TGTGCCAGCAGCTCAAAGAACACTGAAGCTTTCTTT. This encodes CASSSKNTEAFF.

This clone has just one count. The CDR3 region has the DNA TGTGCCAGCAGCCGCCTCAGGGGGCCAAACTCCTACGAGCAGTACTTC. Its protein product is CASSRLRGPNSYEQYF. The chain is built from TRBV14 and TRBJ2-7; 8 nucleotides agree with TRBD1. The ends lost 4 bases at V and 0 bases at J; junction bases unmatched: 8. CDR1 and CDR2 (germline): SGHDN, FVKESK. The CDR3 contains 16 residues. Variable domain in full (rest from reference TRBV14 and TRBJ2-7): EAGVTQFPSHSVIEKGQTVTLRCDPISGHDNLYWYRRVMGKEIKFLLHFVKESKQDESGMPNNRFLAERTGGTYSTLKVQPAELEDSGVYFCASSRLRGPNSYEQYFGPGTRLTVT.

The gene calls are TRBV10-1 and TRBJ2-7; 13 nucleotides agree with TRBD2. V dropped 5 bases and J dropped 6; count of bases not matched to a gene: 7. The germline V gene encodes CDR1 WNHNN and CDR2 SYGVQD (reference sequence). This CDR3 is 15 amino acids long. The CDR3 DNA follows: TGCGCCAGCAGTCCCGGGACTAGCGGGACAAGCGAGCAGTACTTC. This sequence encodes CASSPGTSGTSEQYF.

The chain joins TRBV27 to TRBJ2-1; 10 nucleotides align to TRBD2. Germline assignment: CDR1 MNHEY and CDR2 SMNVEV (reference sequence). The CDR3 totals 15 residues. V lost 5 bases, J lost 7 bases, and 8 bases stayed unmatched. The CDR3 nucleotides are TGTGCCAGCAGTCCCAGACTAGCGGGTATTAATGAGCAGTTCTTC. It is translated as CASSPRLAGINEQFF.

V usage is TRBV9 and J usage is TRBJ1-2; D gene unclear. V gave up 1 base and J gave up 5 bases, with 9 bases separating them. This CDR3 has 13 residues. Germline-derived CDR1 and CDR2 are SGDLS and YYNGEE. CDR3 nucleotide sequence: TGTGCCAGCAGCGTACAGACGGGATATGGCTACACCTTC. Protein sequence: CASSVQTGYGYTF.

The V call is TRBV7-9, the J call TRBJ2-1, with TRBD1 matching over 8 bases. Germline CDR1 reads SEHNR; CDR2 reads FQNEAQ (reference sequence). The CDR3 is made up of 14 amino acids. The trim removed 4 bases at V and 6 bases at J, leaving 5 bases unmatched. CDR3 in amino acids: CASSSSGTGNEQFF. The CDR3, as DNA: TGTGCCAGCAGCTCTTCCGGGACAGGCAATGAGCAGTTCTTC.